Here is one TCR beta chain with its context. Patients of the Seattle cohort, enrolled during active infection, were followed longitudinally. CDR3 length: 16 residues. Germline V gene lookup returns CDR1 SGHDT and CDR2 YYEEEE. V was shortened by 6 bases and J by 2 bases, with 17 bases between the two germline ends. This sample is drawn from a study of blood T cell repertoires in COVID-19. Study-wide context: T cells, B-cell-depleted T cells, or PBMCs supplied cDNA or gDNA.

The authors' processing: Amplification of reference gene primers was used by the study to estimate nucleated cell counts. Generated by immunoSEQ multiplex PCR, the TCRdb table keeps only in-frame clones and is missing some. The V and J calls and the clone size are those of that table, but D and trimming were determined from the DNA. The table includes about 370,000 clones, 89% detected once. The genes are TRBV5-6 and TRBJ1-4, with D perhaps TRBD1 (5 bases). This clonotype originated in a young woman with COVID-19, enrolled during active disease. The sequenced sample consisted of peripheral blood. The CDR3 DNA sequence: TGTGCCAGCACCCTCGGAGGGGCTGGGACTAATGAAAAACTGTTTTTT. Encoded protein: CASTLGGAGTNEKLFF.